The rows below give T cell receptor beta chains drawn from one sample of a study of vaccination effects on CD4 cells after COVID-19. Antigens for these TCRs are unknown. Profiling relied on immunoSEQ multiplex PCR, and the TCRdb table lists in-frame clones only, not all of them. Of about 73,000 clones listed, roughly 73% are singletons. Here the sequenced sample was CD4+ T cells from PBMCs cultured without peptide, taken after COVID-19 vaccination. All receptors come from a human donor who received a COVID-19 vaccine. Each CDR3 is given with its conserved first and last residue. The order of the fields is clone size, V gene, D gene, J gene, CDR3 protein, CDR3 DNA. D genes are given only for firm matches. Some rows have no size entry. The others give once, few or many, or a class for an expanded clone.

NA	TRBV12-3/TRBV12-4	NA	TRBJ1-1	CASRVHWTEAFF	TGTGCCAGCAGGGTACACTGGACTGAAGCTTTCTTT
NA	TRBV28	TRBD2	TRBJ2-2	CASSERGGSTGELFF	TGTGCCAGCAGCGAGCGGGGGGGAAGCACCGGGGAGCTGTTTTTT
NA	TRBV12-3/TRBV12-4	NA	TRBJ2-5	CASSFTEETQYF	TGTGCCAGCAGTTTTACCGAGGAGACCCAGTACTTC
NA	TRBV24-1	TRBD1	TRBJ1-5	CATSGDRPGQPQHF	TGTGCCACCAGTGGGGACAGGCCAGGTCAGCCCCAGCATTTT
NA	TRBV18	TRBD1	TRBJ1-5	CASSRTGNQPQHF	TGTGCCAGCTCCCGGACAGGGAATCAGCCCCAGCATTTT
few	TRBV19	NA	TRBJ1-3	CASIQGSSGNTIYF	TGTGCCAGTATTCAGGGGAGCTCTGGAAACACCATATATTTT
NA	TRBV2	NA	TRBJ1-3	CASSVVSSGNTIYF	TGTGCCAGCAGTGTTGTCTCATCTGGAAACACCATATATTTT
NA	TRBV6-5	NA	TRBJ1-2	CASSYHGGPGGYTF	TGTGCCAGCAGTTACCACGGAGGGCCGGGTGGCTACACCTTC
NA	TRBV7-9	NA	TRBJ1-3	CASSLSGNDMDTIYF	TGTGCCAGCAGCTTATCCGGGAACGATATGGACACCATATATTTT
NA	TRBV21-1	NA	TRBJ2-5	CASSKAGTRGRGTQYF	TGTGCCAGCAGCAAAGCGGGGACGCGAGGACGCGGGACCCAGTACTTC
NA	TRBV9	NA	TRBJ1-2	CASSVVPERGYTF	TGTGCCAGCAGCGTGGTCCCGGAGAGGGGCTACACCTTC
NA	TRBV5-1	NA	TRBJ1-1	CASSPGGVGVGTEAFF	TGCGCCAGCAGCCCGGGGGGGGTCGGGGTCGGGACTGAAGCTTTCTTT
NA	TRBV2	TRBD1	TRBJ1-5	CASNTGGNQPQHF	TGTGCCAGCAATACAGGGGGCAATCAGCCCCAGCATTTT
NA	TRBV19	NA	TRBJ1-1	CASIPWGEPEAFF	TGTGCCAGTATCCCATGGGGGGAGCCTGAAGCTTTCTTT
NA	TRBV5-5	NA	TRBJ1-3	CASSLAGSSGNTIYF	TGTGCCAGCAGCTTGGCCGGGAGCTCTGGAAACACCATATATTTT
NA	TRBV7-2	NA	TRBJ1-2	CASSLQVGVGYTF	TGTGCCAGCAGCTTACAGGTGGGGGTGGGCTACACCTTC
NA	TRBV7-2	NA	TRBJ1-3	CASSLTAVGNTIYF	TGTGCCAGCAGCCTGACAGCGGTTGGAAACACCATATATTTT
NA	TRBV5-5	TRBD1	TRBJ2-5	CASSFRDREETQYF	TGTGCCAGCAGCTTCCGGGACAGGGAGGAGACCCAGTACTTC
NA	TRBV3-1/TRBV3-2	NA	TRBJ2-3	CASSQTGGIADTQYF	TGTGCCAGCAGCCAAACTGGGGGCATTGCAGATACGCAGTATTTT
NA	TRBV4-1	TRBD2	TRBJ2-1	CASSPRLAGGREQFF	TGCGCCAGCAGCCCACGACTAGCGGGGGGGCGGGAGCAGTTCTTC
once	TRBV5-1	NA	TRBJ1-4	CASKTQTENEKLFF	TGCGCCAGTAAGACTCAGACAGAAAATGAAAAACTGTTTTTT
NA	TRBV5-1	NA	TRBJ2-2	CASSLVGGVDTGELFF	TGCGCCAGCAGCTTGGTTGGAGGGGTTGACACCGGGGAGCTGTTTTTT
NA	TRBV24-1	NA	TRBJ2-5	CATSDSRRGEETQYF	TGTGCCACCAGTGATTCTCGACGCGGAGAGGAGACCCAGTACTTC
few	TRBV7-3	NA	TRBJ1-1	CASSQGGNTEAFF	TGTGCCAGCAGCCAAGGGGGTAACACTGAAGCTTTCTTT
few	TRBV4-1	NA	TRBJ1-3	CASSQEASGNTIYF	TGCGCCAGCAGCCAAGAAGCCTCTGGAAACACCATATATTTT
NA	TRBV24-1	TRBD2	TRBJ2-5	CATSEHSGGAGETQYF	TGTGCCACCAGTGAACATAGCGGGGGGGCCGGAGAGACCCAGTACTTC
NA	TRBV12-3/TRBV12-4	NA	TRBJ2-5	CASWGWASETQYF	TGTGCCAGCTGGGGTTGGGCTTCGGAGACCCAGTACTTC
NA	TRBV12-3/TRBV12-4	NA	TRBJ2-1	CASRTGTGNEQFF	TGTGCCAGCAGGACTGGGACGGGTAATGAGCAGTTCTTC
NA	TRBV25-1	NA	TRBJ1-2	CASSVDINYGYTF	TGTGCCAGCAGTGTTGACATTAACTATGGCTACACCTTC
NA	TRBV18	NA	TRBJ1-4	CASNRASNEKLFF	TGTGCCAGCAACCGGGCCAGTAATGAAAAACTGTTTTTT
NA	TRBV19	NA	TRBJ1-2	CASNDLFTGYGYTF	TGTGCCAGTAACGATCTGTTTACTGGGTATGGCTACACCTTC